Listed below are T cell receptor beta chains from one sample, sequenced in a study of shared T cell receptors in the human thymus. Profiled with immunoSEQ multiplex PCR; TCRdb holds only in-frame clones, not every one. Altogether about 660,000 clones are present, approximately 89% being singletons, with the ten largest covering roughly 0.0089%. In addition, the sample was reused for a study of human thymus T cells.

The material sequenced was thymocytes. These TCRs come from a boy in the first two years of life with a congenital heart defect. CDR3s include the opening cysteine and the closing phenylalanine or tryptophan. D genes are given only for firm matches. Clone size appears in some rows only: once, few, many, or a class for an expanded clone.

NA NA TRBJ2-4 TRBV7-2 16 TGTGCCAGCAGCTTAGACCGGGTCCTAGCCAAAAACATTCAGTACTTC CASSLDRVLAKNIQYF
NA TRBD2 TRBJ2-7 TRBV28 19 TGTGCCAGCAGTTGGTCCGGGACTAGCGGGGGGGCGGGCCCCTACGAGCAGTACTTC CASSWSGTSGGAGPYEQYF
NA TRBD2 TRBJ2-7 TRBV27 16 TGTGCCAGCAGTTTTAATCAGGGACTAGCGCTTTACGAGCAGTACTTC CASSFNQGLALYEQYF
once TRBD2 TRBJ2-1 TRBV30 17 TGTGCCTGGAGTGTAGGGTCCCGGACTAGCGGGACCGTTGAGCAGTTCTTC CAWSVGSRTSGTVEQFF
NA TRBD1 TRBJ2-1 TRBV5-4 14 TGTGCCAGCAGCCCCCGACAGGGAGAGGCTGAGCAGTTCTTC CASSPRQGEAEQFF
NA NA TRBJ1-5 TRBV5-1 16 TGCGCCAGCAGCTTGGACCCAGGGGAAGTCGGTCAGCCCCAGCATTTT CASSLDPGEVGQPQHF
NA NA TRBJ1-1 TRBV9 15 TGTGCCAGCAGCGTAGATGCAGTCGAGAACACTGAAGCTTTCTTT CASSVDAVENTEAFF
NA TRBD1 TRBJ2-3 TRBV7-8 17 TGTGCCAGCAGCTCGACAGGGGCACTCCAACTCACAGATACGCAGTATTTT CASSSTGALQLTDTQYF
NA TRBD1 TRBJ1-5 TRBV2 16 TGTGCCAGCAGTGAAGCTTTCAACAGGGGGCAATGGCCCCAGCATTTT CASSEAFNRGQWPQHF
NA NA TRBJ2-1 TRBV5-4 14 TGTGCCAGCAGCCCTGGGACTTCCTACAATGAGCAGTTCTTC CASSPGTSYNEQFF
NA TRBD2 TRBJ2-1 TRBV7-6 14 TGTGCCAGCAGCTTACCTAGCGGGGACAATGAGCAGTTCTTC CASSLPSGDNEQFF
NA TRBD2 TRBJ2-1 TRBV5-8 16 TGTGCCAGCAGCTGCCCGAGCGGGAGAATGGGCAATGAGCAGTTCTTC CASSCPSGRMGNEQFF
NA TRBD1 TRBJ1-5 TRBV28 20 TGTGCCAGCAGTTTATGGAGAATAGACCGGGACAGAGATCTCAATCAGCCCCAGCATTTT CASSLWRIDRDRDLNQPQHF
NA TRBD2 TRBJ2-5 TRBV6-1 16 TGTGCCAGCAGTGAAGCGGGTCTAGCGGGTGAAGAGACCCAGTACTTC CASSEAGLAGEETQYF
NA TRBD2 TRBJ2-7 TRBV5-1 15 TGCGCCAGCAGCCAAATAAGCGGGGGATCCTACGAGCAGTACTTC CASSQISGGSYEQYF
NA NA TRBJ2-6 TRBV2 14 TGTGCCAGCAAACTCCCTAGTGGGGCCAACGTCCTGACTTTC CASKLPSGANVLTF
NA TRBD1 TRBJ1-1 TRBV4-1 15 TGCGCCAGCAGCCAAACAGGGGTGGGGAACACTGAAGCTTTCTTT CASSQTGVGNTEAFF
NA NA TRBJ2-1 TRBV6-1 14 TGTGCCAGCAGTGTGATGGACAGCTACAATGAGCAGTTCTTC CASSVMDSYNEQFF
NA NA TRBJ2-5 TRBV4-3 15 TGCGCCAGCAGCCAAGATGGCCTACCGGGGGAGACCCAGTACTTC CASSQDGLPGETQYF
NA NA TRBJ2-7 TRBV19 13 TGTGCCAGTAGTATAGGGAGGGCCTACGAGCAGTACTTC CASSIGRAYEQYF
NA NA TRBJ1-1 TRBV7-2 13 TGTGCCAGCAGCTTAGCGGGAGGGAGTGAAGCTTTCTTT CASSLAGGSEAFF
NA NA TRBJ1-3 TRBV21-1 15 TGTGCCAGCATCCTGGGGCAGCTCTCTGGAAACACCATATATTTT CASILGQLSGNTIYF
NA TRBD1 TRBJ1-1 TRBV28 15 TGTGCCAGCAGCGAGACAGGGGGCGACCACACTGAAGCTTTCTTT CASSETGGDHTEAFF
NA TRBD1 TRBJ2-7 TRBV9 14 TGTGCCAGCAGCGCCGGGGACAGCCTCTACGAGCAGTACTTC CASSAGDSLYEQYF
NA NA TRBJ2-1 TRBV7-9 15 TGTGCCAGCCGTCGGGAAAGCGCAAAATACAATGAGCAGTTCTTC CASRRESAKYNEQFF
NA NA TRBJ2-2 TRBV29-1 13 TGCAGCGTTGAGCGGGAAGACACCGGGGAGCTGTTTTTT CSVEREDTGELFF
NA NA TRBJ2-1 TRBV7-2 13 TGTGCCAGCAGCAGGAAACTAGCTACTGAGCAGTTCTTC CASSRKLATEQFF
NA TRBD2 TRBJ2-7 TRBV5-5 14 TGTGCCAGCAGCTTCGGGGGGGGCCCCATCGAGCAGTACTTC CASSFGGGPIEQYF
NA NA TRBJ1-1 TRBV25-1 13 TGTGCCAGCAGTGTCATAGGGAGCACTGAAGCTTTCTTT CASSVIGSTEAFF
NA TRBD1 TRBJ1-1 TRBV6-1 15 TGTGCCAGCAGTCCCAGGGACAGGAAGAACACTGAAGCTTTCTTT CASSPRDRKNTEAFF
once NA TRBJ1-3 TRBV21-1 16 TGTGCCAGCGTATGGAACGGACAGTCCCTAGGAAACACCATATATTTT CASVWNGQSLGNTIYF
NA NA TRBJ2-6 TRBV5-4 16 TGTGCCAGCACCTCAGACAGGATCTCTGGGGCCAACGTCCTGACTTTC CASTSDRISGANVLTF
NA TRBD2 TRBJ2-1 TRBV9 19 TGTGCCAGCAGCGCTGCTAGCGGGAGGGCCTTATGGGGTTACAATGAGCAGTTCTTC CASSAASGRALWGYNEQFF
once NA TRBJ2-2 TRBV27 16 TGTGCCAGCAGTTTTTACGGGACACCGAACACCGGGGAGCTGTTTTTT CASSFYGTPNTGELFF
NA TRBD2 TRBJ2-7 TRBV28 19 TGTGCCAGCAGTTTGAGTACTAGCGGGAGGGCCCCGGGGGGTTCGTGCCAGTACTTC CASSLSTSGRAPGGSCQYF
once NA TRBJ1-2 TRBV5-1 14 TGCGCCAGCAGCCCCAGGGAACACCTCTATGGCTACACCTTC CASSPREHLYGYTF
once TRBD1 TRBJ1-1 TRBV28 18 TGTGCCAGCCGACCAACCGGGACAGGGGGCGAAGGGAACACTGAAGCTTTCTTT CASRPTGTGGEGNTEAFF
NA NA TRBJ2-3 TRBV5-1 18 TGCGCCAGCAGCTTGCGTGCTGGGTACGAGGCTAGAACAGATACGCAGTATTTT CASSLRAGYEARTDTQYF